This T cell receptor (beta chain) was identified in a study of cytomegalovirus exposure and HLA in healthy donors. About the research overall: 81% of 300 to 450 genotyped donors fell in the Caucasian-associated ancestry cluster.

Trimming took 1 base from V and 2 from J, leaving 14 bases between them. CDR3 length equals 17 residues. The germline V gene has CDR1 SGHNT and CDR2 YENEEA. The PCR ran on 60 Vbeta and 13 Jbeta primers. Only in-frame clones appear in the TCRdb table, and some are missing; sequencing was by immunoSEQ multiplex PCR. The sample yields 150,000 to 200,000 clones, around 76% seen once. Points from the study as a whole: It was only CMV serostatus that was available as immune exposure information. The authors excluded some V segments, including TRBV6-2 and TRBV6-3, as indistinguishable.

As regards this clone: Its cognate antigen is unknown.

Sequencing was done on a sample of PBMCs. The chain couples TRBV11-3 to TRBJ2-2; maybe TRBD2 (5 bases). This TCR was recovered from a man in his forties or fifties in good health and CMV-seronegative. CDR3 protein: CASSLGYGGVNTGELFF. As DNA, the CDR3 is TGTGCCAGCAGCTTAGGTTATGGAGGAGTTAACACCGGGGAGCTGTTTTTT. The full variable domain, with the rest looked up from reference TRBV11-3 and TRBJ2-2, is EAGVVQSPRYKIIEKKQPVAFWCNPISGHNTLYWYLQNLGQGPELLIRYENEEAVDDSQLPKDRFSAERLKGVDSTLKIQPAELGDSAVYLCASSLGYGGVNTGELFFGEGSRLTVL.